This T cell receptor (beta chain) was sequenced in a study of shared clonotypes between healthy human individuals (TCRdb year 2020). In terms of the full investigation: The cohort included a few men and a couple of women between 18 and 49 years of age. Per donor, leukapheresis produced somewhere between about 0.9 and 9.5 billion PBMCs. To increase sequencing depth and limit assay-specific biases, different laboratories used diverse techniques to prepare libraries and sequence TCR repertoires. For each donor, CD4 naive and CD4 memory were each run on three plates, CD8 naive on two plates, and CD8 memory on one plate. To estimate repertoire size and how much clonotype sharing occurs between individuals, the study deeply sequenced the blood TCR repertoires of roughly 5 healthy adults.

Using the deep immunoSEQ assay, TCR CDR3 regions were amplified from genomic DNA by multiplex PCR. Extracted genomic DNA from each cell subset was spread evenly across all wells of several immunoSEQ 96-well plates, with each plate serving as a replicate. Each replicate PCR for sorted subsets received around 200 ng genomic DNA, equal to tens of thousands of T cell genomes. Purified libraries were measured with a Qubit 3.0 fluorometer, size-checked on a Bioanalyzer 2100, and measured again with the KAPA Library Quantification kit. Every immunoSEQ 96-well plate was sequenced on a dedicated single-read 150-cycle Illumina NextSeq 550 flow cell. As for the authors' bioinformatics: Because the immunoSEQ output included only junctional sequences and no quality scores, the filtering could not be the same as the filtering used for full-length reads. Sequences were annotated with PyIR, a Python wrapper for IgBLAST v1.9, using IMGT germline references to assign V/J genes and CDR3. Reads were removed for weak V/J assignments (E-value above 1e-6), missing CDR3, stop codons, out-of-frame junctions, or ambiguous translated residues. V3J clonotypes were defined by identical inferred V gene, J gene, and CDR3 amino acid sequence. To compute the percentage overlap between repertoires, the number of shared unique clonotypes was divided by the size of the smaller repertoire. RTK rarefaction, the Chao1 estimator, and Recon v2.1 estimates of unobserved clonotypes were used to assess repertoire richness. For all TCRbeta clonotypes obtained by the gDNA method from several donors, generation probabilities were computed with OLGA. Entries here come from immuneACCESS through TCRdb and include only in-frame sequences with V and J called. Some clones fail to appear in such tables; in the studies checked, an unresolved V gene covers under half of the shortfall, and the cause of the remainder is unknown. The DNA gave D and trimming, while V, J and clone size come from that table. This sample holds 2.5 million or so clones; around 94% were observed only once. Around 0.14% of the sample comes from the top ten.

Overall results and qualifications from the work: The small number of donors limited the genetic and exposure-history diversity represented. Pairwise subsampling led to the expectation that sequencing depth would affect the degree of clonotype sharing among donors. Sampling was restricted to blood, and TCR repertoires in tissues likely differ from the TCR repertoires found in blood. Incomplete sequencing was indicated by rarefaction of sorted-subset datasets, despite the large sequencing depth. Higher generation probabilities were observed for clonotypes shared by all four sorted-subset donors than for non-shared clonotypes. Sharing across several donors was observed for about 4.8% of naive CD4, under 4% of naive CD8, over 2% of memory CD4, and approximately 0.41% of memory CD8 clonotypes. Larger estimated clonotype richness was generally found for naive subsets than for memory subsets.

Remarks on this clone: What antigen it recognizes has not been identified. Nothing much larger sits one base from this clone, and base qualities are not available.

Looking up the germline V gene yields CDR1 SNHLY and CDR2 FYNNEI. V is reduced by 4 bases and J by 6 bases, leaving a spacing of 13 bases between them. The CDR3 contains 13 residues, cysteine and phenylalanine counted. Just CDR3 DNA is preserved here, 39 bases in frame from base 1. The donors were healthy, HIV-negative adults with no recently reported acute infections or vaccinations. Every donor was a Caucasian adult living in Nashville, Tennessee, USA. CD4+ T cells were enriched through magnetic negative selection, after which naive cells were positively selected on CD45RA and the remaining negative fraction served as the memory subset. Blood was obtained by leukapheresis, after which PBMCs were separated by Ficoll-Histopaque density gradient centrifugation and cryopreserved in liquid nitrogen vapor phase. Purity and quantity of every magnetically sorted T cell population were checked by analytical flow cytometry. Each sorted fraction had its genomic DNA isolated and then quantified by UV absorbance on a Nanodrop 2000c.

The sample comprised naive CD4+ T cells sorted from blood. Read against the paper, the sample's cell subset or site label means: CD45RA+ positively selected. The source is a man younger than 35 in good health. This receptor chain uses TRBV2 and TRBJ2-7; confidence is insufficient to name the D gene. This receptor carries the CDR3 CASSGTEGSEQYF. The nucleotides are TGTGCCAGCAGTGGAACCGAAGGAAGCGAGCAGTACTTC.